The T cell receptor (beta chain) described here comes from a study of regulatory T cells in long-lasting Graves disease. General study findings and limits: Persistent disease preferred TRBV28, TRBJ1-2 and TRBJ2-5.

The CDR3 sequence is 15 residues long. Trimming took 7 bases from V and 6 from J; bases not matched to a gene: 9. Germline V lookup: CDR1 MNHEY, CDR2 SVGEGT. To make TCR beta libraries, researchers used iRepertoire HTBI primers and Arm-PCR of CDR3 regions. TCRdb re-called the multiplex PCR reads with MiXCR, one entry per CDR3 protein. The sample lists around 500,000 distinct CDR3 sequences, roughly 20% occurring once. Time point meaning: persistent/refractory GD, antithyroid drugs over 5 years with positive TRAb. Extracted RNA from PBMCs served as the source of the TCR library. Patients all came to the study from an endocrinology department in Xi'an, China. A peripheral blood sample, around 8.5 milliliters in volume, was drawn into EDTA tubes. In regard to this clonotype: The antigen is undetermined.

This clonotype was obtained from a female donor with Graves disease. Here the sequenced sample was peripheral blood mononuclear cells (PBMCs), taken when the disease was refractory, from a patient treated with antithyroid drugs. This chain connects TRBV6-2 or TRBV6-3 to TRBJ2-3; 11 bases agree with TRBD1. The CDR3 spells CASIRRTGGLDTQYF. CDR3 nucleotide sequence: TGTGCCAGCATTCGAAGGACAGGGGGCCTGGATACGCAGTATTTT.